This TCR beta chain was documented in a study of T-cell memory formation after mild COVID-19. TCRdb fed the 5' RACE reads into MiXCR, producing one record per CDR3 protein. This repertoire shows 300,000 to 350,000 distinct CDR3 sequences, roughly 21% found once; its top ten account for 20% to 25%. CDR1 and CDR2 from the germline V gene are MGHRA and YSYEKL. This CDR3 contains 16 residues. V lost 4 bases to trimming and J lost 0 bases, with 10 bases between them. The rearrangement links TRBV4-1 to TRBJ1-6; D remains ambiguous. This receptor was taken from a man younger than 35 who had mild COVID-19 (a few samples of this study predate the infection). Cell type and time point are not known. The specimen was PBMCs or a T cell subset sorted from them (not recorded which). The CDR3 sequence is CASSLLESSYNSPLHF. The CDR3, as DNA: TGCGCCAGCAGCCTACTGGAAAGCTCCTATAATTCACCCCTCCACTTT.